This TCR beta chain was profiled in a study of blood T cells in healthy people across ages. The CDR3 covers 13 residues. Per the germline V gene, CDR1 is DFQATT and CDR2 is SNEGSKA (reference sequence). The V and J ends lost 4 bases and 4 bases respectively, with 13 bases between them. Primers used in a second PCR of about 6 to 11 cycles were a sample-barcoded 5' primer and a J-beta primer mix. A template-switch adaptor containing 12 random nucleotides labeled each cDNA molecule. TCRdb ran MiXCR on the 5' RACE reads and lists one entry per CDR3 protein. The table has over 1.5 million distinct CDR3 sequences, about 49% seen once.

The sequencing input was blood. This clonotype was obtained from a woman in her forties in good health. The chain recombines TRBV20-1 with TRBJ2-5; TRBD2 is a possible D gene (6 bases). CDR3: CSAKKQEGETQYF. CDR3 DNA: TGCAGTGCTAAGAAACAGGAGGGAGAGACCCAGTACTTC.